The 30 T cell receptor beta chains listed next were all sequenced from one sample in a study of cytomegalovirus exposure and HLA in healthy donors. Clones were read by immunoSEQ multiplex PCR, and TCRdb kept only the in-frame ones, dropping some. Among around 150,000 clones listed, just under 90% were seen once. The sample taken for sequencing was PBMCs. All receptors come from a woman younger than 30 in good health and CMV-seropositive.

V is TRBV27 and J is TRBJ1-1; D gene ambiguous. V was pared by 6 bases and J by 0 bases, with 11 bases between. The CDR3 loop spans 14 amino acids. Germline CDR1 reads MNHEY; CDR2 reads SMNVEV (reference sequence). The CDR3 here is CASRGTEMNTEAFF. CDR3 in DNA: TGTGCCAGCAGAGGCACAGAGATGAACACTGAAGCTTTCTTT.

The V call is TRBV16, the J call TRBJ2-5; tentatively, D is TRBD2 (6 bases). This CDR3 has 16 residues. Germline lookup yields CDR1 KGHSY and CDR2 FQNENV. The V end was cut by 1 base, the J end by 2 bases, with 14 bases between. The CDR3 DNA sequence: TGTGCCAGCAGCCAATTGATGGGCGGGGTACAAGAGACCCAGTACTTC. Protein sequence: CASSQLMGGVQETQYF.

The V gene is TRBV13, the J gene TRBJ2-3; TRBD2 matches 9 bases. The CDR3 consists of 14 residues. Germline assignment: CDR1 PRHDT and CDR2 FYEKMQ (reference sequence). Losses at the gene ends were 4 bases for V and 1 base for J; bases not matched to a gene: 0. The CDR3 DNA follows: TGTGCCAGCAGCTGGACTAGCGGCACAGATACGCAGTATTTT. Amino acids: CASSWTSGTDTQYF.

The V gene is TRBV6-1, the J gene TRBJ1-2, with D unresolved. The CDR3 length is 14 residues. From germline, CDR1 is MNHNS and CDR2 SASEGT. The V and J ends lost 2 bases and 5 bases respectively, with 12 bases between them. The CDR3 reads CASSEMQVSYGYTF. In nucleotides, the CDR3 is TGTGCCAGCAGTGAAATGCAGGTCTCGTATGGCTACACCTTC.

This chain uses TRBV7-3 with TRBJ1-5; perhaps TRBD1 as D (5 bases). This CDR3 is built from 13 residues. Germline V gene lookup returns CDR1 SGHTA and CDR2 FQGTGA. The V end lost 3 bases, the J end lost 11 bases, and 14 bases lay between the germline ends. The CDR3 sequence is CASSLGPEGSQHF. The CDR3 DNA is TGTGCCAGCAGCTTGGGACCGGAGGGGTCCCAGCATTTT.

This chain joins TRBV4-3 and TRBJ2-4; 12 nucleotides agree with TRBD2. This CDR3 comprises 17 residues. V lost 2 bases and J lost 0; bases outside the gene matches: 2. Germline CDR1 and CDR2: LGHNA and YSLEER. CDR3 nucleotide sequence: TGCGCCAGCAGCCAAACGACTAGCGGGAGAGCCAAAAACATTCAGTACTTC. This codes for CASSQTTSGRAKNIQYF.

The chain is built from TRBV5-1 and TRBJ2-7; D is uncertain. This CDR3 contains 14 residues. The germline gives CDR1 SGHRS, CDR2 YFSETQ. V dropped 0 bases and J dropped 0 bases, with 7 bases sitting between them. CDR3 in DNA: TGCGCCAGCAGCTTGGCAACGGTCTCCTACGAGCAGTACTTC. Amino acid sequence: CASSLATVSYEQYF.

This sequence joins TRBV28 and TRBJ2-7; 12 nucleotides align to TRBD2. Germline CDR1 reads MDHEN; CDR2 reads SYDVKM. CDR3 size: 16 residues. Trimming took 5 bases from V and 1 from J; bases not matched to a gene: 6. The CDR3 spells CASSTPGLAGSYEQYF. Written as DNA, the CDR3 is TGTGCCAGCAGTACACCTGGACTAGCGGGGTCCTACGAGCAGTACTTC.

The chain employs TRBV4-2 and TRBJ2-3; TRBD2 matches 8 bases. The trim removed 0 bases at V and 7 bases at J, leaving 6 bases unmatched. The CDR3 has 15 residues. Germline CDR1 and CDR2: LGHNA and YNFKEQ. The CDR3 DNA reads TGTGCCAGCAGCCAAGAACCCCGGGGGGGGAATACGCAGTATTTT. Its translation: CASSQEPRGGNTQYF.

This chain connects TRBV7-2 to TRBJ1-3; D may be TRBD1 (6 bases). Per the germline V gene, CDR1 is SGHTA and CDR2 is FQGNSA. This CDR3 is built from 15 residues. V lost 6 bases to trimming and J lost 0 bases, with 12 bases between them. CDR3 region: CASRPQGISGNTIYF. The CDR3 DNA sequence: TGTGCCAGCAGACCTCAGGGGATCTCTGGAAACACCATATATTTT. Supplemented by reference TRBV7-2 and TRBJ1-3, the full variable domain reads GAGVSQSPSNKVTEKGKDVELRCDPISGHTALYWYRQSLGQGLEFLIYFQGNSAPDKSGLPSDRFSAERTGGSVSTLTIQRTQQEDSAVYLCASRPQGISGNTIYFGEGSWLTVV.

J is TRBJ2-3 and V is TRBV2; TRBD2 might be the D (6 bases). The CDR3 contains 14 residues. Trimming stripped 8 bases from V and 2 bases from J, with 14 bases between. The germline gives CDR1 SNHLY, CDR2 FYNNEI. The DNA of the CDR3 is TGTGCCAGCTACAACGGACTATACACAGATACGCAGTATTTT. Protein sequence: CASYNGLYTDTQYF. The whole variable domain, filled in from reference TRBV2 and TRBJ2-3, reads EPEVTQTPSHQVTQMGQEVILRCVPISNHLYFYWYRQILGQKVEFLVSFYNNEISEKSEIFDDQFSVERPDGSNFTLKIRSTKLEDSAMYFCASYNGLYTDTQYFGPGTRLTVL.

This chain uses TRBV5-1 with TRBJ2-2, with D possibly TRBD1 on 6 matching bases. The CDR3 is 15 residues long. V gave up 0 bases and J gave up 4 bases, with 10 bases separating them. The V gene's germline CDR1 is SGHRS and CDR2 YFSETQ. The CDR3 nucleotides are TGCGCCAGCAGCTTGGATGGGGGCCCCACCGGGGAGCTGTTTTTT. Amino acid sequence: CASSLDGGPTGELFF. Filled out from reference TRBV5-1 and TRBJ2-2, the complete variable domain reads KAGVTQTPRYLIKTRGQQVTLSCSPISGHRSVSWYQQTPGQGLQFLFEYFSETQRNKGNFPGRFSGRQFSNSRSEMNVSTLELGDSALYLCASSLDGGPTGELFFGEGSRLTVL.

The chain couples TRBV10-2 to TRBJ2-7, with 7 bases lining up with TRBD2. The trim removed 11 bases at V and 2 bases at J, leaving 9 bases unmatched. The CDR3 covers 13 residues. CDR1 is WSHSY and CDR2 is SAAADI in the germline V gene. The chain's CDR3 is CAATLAATYEQYF. CDR3 bases: TGCGCCGCTACCCTAGCGGCCACCTACGAGCAGTACTTC.

J is TRBJ2-5 and V is TRBV30; TRBD1 matches at 9 bases. Germline V lookup: CDR1 GTSNPN, CDR2 SVGIG (reference sequence). The CDR3 is made up of 13 amino acids. J lost 6 bases, V lost 7 bases, and 9 bases had no gene match. For the CDR3, the DNA is TGTGCCTCGCCGACAGGGGGTGGGCAGACCCAGTACTTC. It encodes CASPTGGGQTQYF.

The chain is built from TRBV5-6 and TRBJ2-1; D possibly corresponds to TRBD1 (6 bases). The CDR3 contains 14 residues. Germline V gives CDR1 SGHDT, CDR2 YYEEEE. V lost 0 bases, J lost 9 bases, and 13 bases lay in between. The CDR3 sequence is CASSLATGVGEQFF. As DNA, the CDR3 is TGTGCCAGCAGCTTGGCGACAGGAGTCGGTGAGCAGTTCTTC.

The chain has TRBV29-1 and TRBJ2-5; D might be TRBD2 (7 bases). The germline V gene encodes CDR1 SQVTM and CDR2 ANQGSEA. The CDR3 sequence is 12 residues long. Trimming pared 5 bases from V and 4 bases from J, leaving 11 bases between. The CDR3 DNA sequence: TGCAGCGTTATAGGGGGGGGAGAGACCCAGTACTTC. Translation: CSVIGGGETQYF.

The CDR3 here is CASSSQGTGLANYGYTF. The CDR3 coding sequence is TGTGCCAGCAGTTCTCAGGGGACAGGATTAGCTAACTATGGCTACACCTTC. The J gene is TRBJ1-2, the V gene TRBV28; 8 bases match TRBD1. Germline CDR1 is MDHEN and CDR2 is SYDVKM. The ends lost 4 bases at V and 0 bases at J; junction bases unmatched: 10. The CDR3 is 17 amino acids.

The V and J genes are TRBV5-5 and TRBJ2-1; possible D gene TRBD2, 5 bases. CDR3 length equals 12 residues. Looked up from germline, CDR1 is SGHKS and CDR2 is YYEKEE (reference sequence). Trimming stripped 2 bases from V and 14 bases from J, with 14 bases between. The CDR3 DNA is TGTGCCAGCAGCTTCATGGGAGATAGCGAGTTCTTC. Its translation is CASSFMGDSEFF.

The V and J genes are TRBV7-9 and TRBJ1-5, with a possible D match to TRBD1 (6 bases). Germline V gene data show CDR1 as SEHNR and CDR2 as FQNEAQ (reference sequence). The CDR3 contains 16 residues. V was cut by 4 bases and J by 3 bases, with 16 bases left in between. DNA of the CDR3: TGTGCCAGCAGCTCCGTCACAGGGAAGTACAATCAGCCCCAGCATTTT. Protein sequence: CASSSVTGKYNQPQHF. Combining the CDR3 with reference TRBV7-9 and TRBJ1-5 gives the whole variable domain DTGVSQNPRHKITKRGQNVTFRCDPISEHNRLYWYRQTLGQGPEFLTYFQNEAQLEKSRLLSDRFSAERPKGSFSTLEIQRTEQGDSAMYLCASSSVTGKYNQPQHFGDGTRLSIL.

The chain has TRBV6-1 and TRBJ2-5, with D perhaps TRBD2 (5 bases). The CDR3 loop spans 13 amino acids. Germline CDR1 MNHNS, CDR2 SASEGT. V dropped 2 bases and J dropped 5 bases, with 9 bases sitting between them. The CDR3 DNA reads TGTGCCAGCAGTGAAAATGGAGGCGAGACCCAGTACTTC. The encoded protein is CASSENGGETQYF.

This chain connects TRBV7-2 to TRBJ2-6, with D possibly being TRBD1 (6 bases). Deletions cut 2 bases from V and 0 bases from J, with 14 bases between. The CDR3 is 18 residues long. Germline loops: CDR1 SGHTA, CDR2 FQGNSA. CDR3: CASSLNLRTDSGANVLTF. DNA of the CDR3: TGTGCCAGCAGCTTAAACCTCAGGACAGACTCTGGGGCCAACGTCCTGACTTTC.

Worth noting for this clone: This specimen includes other DNA sequences encoding the same CDR3. The J gene is TRBJ2-5, the V gene TRBV18; 10 bases map to TRBD1. J gave up 5 bases and V 3 bases, and 0 bases lay outside the gene matches. The CDR3 contains 13 residues. Germline V gene lookup returns CDR1 KGHSH and CDR2 LQKENI. CDR3 loop: CASSPDRGETQYF. In DNA form, the CDR3 reads TGTGCCAGCTCACCGGACAGGGGGGAGACCCAGTACTTC.

This chain connects TRBV6-1 to TRBJ2-7; 9 positions agree with TRBD1. The germline V gene encodes CDR1 MNHNS and CDR2 SASEGT. There are 14 residues in the CDR3. The junction had 6 bases not matched to a gene; V was cut back by 6 bases and J by 3 bases. DNA for the CDR3: TGTGCCAGCAGAACCGGGACAGGGTTCTACGAGCAGTACTTC. Translation gives CASRTGTGFYEQYF.

CDR3 in DNA: TGTGCCAGCAGCGTAGGGGGACTAGTGGGGTACGAGCAGTACTTC. Its protein is CASSVGGLVGYEQYF. The gene calls are TRBV9 and TRBJ2-7; 8 bases fit TRBD2. V shed 0 bases, J shed 4 bases, and the junction held 6 bases outside the gene matches. Germline V lookup: CDR1 SGDLS, CDR2 YYNGEE. This CDR3 has 15 residues.

CDR3 sequence reads: CASRLPGLQEDTQYF. The CDR3 nucleotides read TGTGCCAGCAGACTCCCGGGACTACAAGAGGATACGCAGTATTTT. V gene TRBV2 combines with J gene TRBJ2-3, with TRBD2 identical over 7 bases. This CDR3 spans 15 amino acids. After removal of 6 bases from V and 6 bases from J, the junction contained 12 bases not matched to a gene. CDR1 is SNHLY and CDR2 is FYNNEI in the germline V gene.

The rearrangement uses TRBV4-2 and TRBJ2-1; no clear D. This CDR3 is 20 amino acids long. Trimming took off 0 bases at V and 7 bases at J, with 28 bases between the two ends. From germline, CDR1 is LGHNA and CDR2 YNFKEQ. Here the CDR3 reads CASSQDRLGGVAPTRNEQFF. CDR3 nucleotide sequence: TGTGCCAGCAGCCAAGATCGGCTTGGTGGCGTAGCCCCGACGAGGAATGAGCAGTTCTTC.

The chain carries TRBV29-1 and TRBJ2-7; D uncertain. There are 10 residues in the CDR3. Trimming left V 3 bases short and J 3 bases short, with 3 bases between. Germline assignment: CDR1 SQVTM and CDR2 ANQGSEA. CDR3 in amino acids: CSVDSYEQYF. The CDR3 coding sequence is TGCAGCGTTGACAGCTACGAGCAGTACTTC.

This clone was seen a few times. The chain recombines TRBV7-2 with TRBJ2-7, with D possibly TRBD2 on 6 matching bases. Germline CDR1 SGHTA, CDR2 FQGNSA. CDR3 length: 15 amino acids. V lost 4 bases to trimming and J lost 6 bases, with 19 bases between them. CDR3 coding DNA: TGTGCCAGCAGCTCATGGCTCGGGAGCTACCCCGAGCAGTACTTC. Its translation: CASSSWLGSYPEQYF.

CDR3 region: CASSLVGTLNTEAFF. For the CDR3, the DNA is TGTGCCAGCAGCTTAGTGGGCACTCTGAACACTGAAGCTTTCTTT. V and J are TRBV11-2 and TRBJ1-1; D uncertain. CDR3 size: 15 residues. Germline CDR1 SGHAT, CDR2 FQNNGV. V dropped 1 base and J dropped 0 bases, with 9 bases sitting between them.

This clone came up once. The chain couples TRBV6-5 to TRBJ2-3; tentative D call: TRBD1 (6 bases). The germline V gene has CDR1 MNHEY and CDR2 SVGAGI. Trimming cost V 5 bases and J 1 base, with 10 bases left between them. The CDR3 covers 14 residues. The CDR3 loop reads CASSPRGGTDTQYF. The CDR3 coding sequence is TGTGCCAGCAGTCCCAGGGGAGGCACAGATACGCAGTATTTT.